This TCR beta chain was identified in a study of cytomegalovirus exposure and HLA in healthy donors. The PCR ran on 60 Vbeta and 13 Jbeta primers. Profiling relied on immunoSEQ multiplex PCR, and the TCRdb table lists in-frame clones only, not all of them. The sample lists 150,000 to 200,000 clones; about 90% were seen once. Overall study results and limits: Later, TCR association rates were found to vary by HLA locus, highest for DRB1 and lowest for HLA-C. Cytomegalovirus status was reportedly diagnosed by the classifier with high sensitivity and specificity. It was shown in a later analysis that HLA-associated TCR beta chains were more clonally expanded than other, equally common chains.

Healthy donors of bone marrow made up the group. The germline V and J ends were trimmed by 4 bases and 0 bases, with 22 bases remaining between them. In germline, CDR1 is WNHNN, CDR2 SYGVQD (reference sequence). CDR3 size: 20 residues. This clone was seen once. The antigen remains unidentified. The source material was PBMCs. This chain uses TRBV10-1 with TRBJ2-6, with D uncertain. This receptor was identified in a girl under three years old in good health and CMV-seronegative. Written as DNA, the CDR3 is TGCGCCAGCAGTGTAGAGGAGTGTAGGAGTCCTTACTCTGGGGCCAACGTCCTGACTTTC. Residues: CASSVEECRSPYSGANVLTF.